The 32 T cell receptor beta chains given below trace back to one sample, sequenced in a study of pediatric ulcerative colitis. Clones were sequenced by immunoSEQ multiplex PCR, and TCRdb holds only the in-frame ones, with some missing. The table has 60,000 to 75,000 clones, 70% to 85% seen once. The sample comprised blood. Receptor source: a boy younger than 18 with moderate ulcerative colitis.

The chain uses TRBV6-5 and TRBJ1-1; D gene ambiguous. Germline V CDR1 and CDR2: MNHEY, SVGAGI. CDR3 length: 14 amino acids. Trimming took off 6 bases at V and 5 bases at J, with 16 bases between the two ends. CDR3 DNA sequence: TGTGCCAGCAGAAGGTCCGCGGGAGGAACTGAAGCTTTCTTT. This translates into CASRRSAGGTEAFF.

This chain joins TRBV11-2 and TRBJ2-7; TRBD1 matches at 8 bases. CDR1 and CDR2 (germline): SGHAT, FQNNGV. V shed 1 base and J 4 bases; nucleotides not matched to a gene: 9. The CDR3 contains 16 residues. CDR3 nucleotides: TGTGCCAGCAGCTTAGGCCCCGGACAGGGAAGGTACGAGCAGTACTTC. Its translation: CASSLGPGQGRYEQYF.

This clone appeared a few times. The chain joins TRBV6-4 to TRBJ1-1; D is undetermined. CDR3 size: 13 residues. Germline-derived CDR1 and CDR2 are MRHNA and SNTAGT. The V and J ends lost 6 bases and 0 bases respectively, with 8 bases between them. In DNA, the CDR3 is TGTGCCAGCAGCGGGAAAGTGAACACTGAAGCTTTCTTT. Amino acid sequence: CASSGKVNTEAFF.

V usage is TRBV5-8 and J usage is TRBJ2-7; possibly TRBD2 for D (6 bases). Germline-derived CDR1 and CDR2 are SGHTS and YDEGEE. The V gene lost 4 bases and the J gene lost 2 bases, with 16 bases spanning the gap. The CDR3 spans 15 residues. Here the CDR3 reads CASSPRLAGTYEQYF. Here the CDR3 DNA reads TGTGCCAGCAGCCCCCGGTTGGCGGGGACCTACGAGCAGTACTTC.

The CDR3 DNA is TGTGCCAGCAGCTTGGGGGGGCGCATGGGGATCGAATTTAATGGCTACACCTTC. Translated, it gives CASSLGGRMGIEFNGYTF. This chain connects TRBV5-4 to TRBJ1-2; possible D gene TRBD1, 6 bases. Germline CDR1 SGHNT, CDR2 YYREEE (reference sequence). Trimming took off 0 bases at V and 6 bases at J, with 24 bases between the two ends. This CDR3 is built from 18 residues.

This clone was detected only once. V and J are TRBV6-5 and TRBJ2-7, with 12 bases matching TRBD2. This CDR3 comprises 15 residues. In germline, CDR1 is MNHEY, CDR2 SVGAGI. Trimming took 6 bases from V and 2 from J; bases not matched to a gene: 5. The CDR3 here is CASRLTSGRPYEQYF. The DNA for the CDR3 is TGTGCCAGCAGACTCACTAGCGGGAGGCCCTACGAGCAGTACTTC.

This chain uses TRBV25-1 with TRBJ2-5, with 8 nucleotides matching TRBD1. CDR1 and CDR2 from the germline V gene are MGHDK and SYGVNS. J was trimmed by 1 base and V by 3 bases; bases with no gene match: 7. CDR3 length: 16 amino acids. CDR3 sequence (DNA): TGTGCCAGCAGTGACGCCAGGACAGGGATCCAAGAGACCCAGTACTTC. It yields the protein CASSDARTGIQETQYF.

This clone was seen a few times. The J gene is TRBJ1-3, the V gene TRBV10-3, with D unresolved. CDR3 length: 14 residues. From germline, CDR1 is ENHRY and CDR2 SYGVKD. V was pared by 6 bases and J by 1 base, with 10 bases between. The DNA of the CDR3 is TGTGCCATCAGCCCTTGGAAATCTGGAAACACCATATATTTT. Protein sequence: CAISPWKSGNTIYF.

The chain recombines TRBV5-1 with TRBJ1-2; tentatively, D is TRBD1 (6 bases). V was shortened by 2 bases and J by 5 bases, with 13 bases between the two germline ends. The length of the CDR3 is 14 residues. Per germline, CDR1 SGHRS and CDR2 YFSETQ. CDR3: CASSFRDITYGYTF. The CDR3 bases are TGCGCCAGCAGCTTCCGGGACATAACTTATGGCTACACCTTC. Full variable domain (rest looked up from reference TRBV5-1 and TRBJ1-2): KAGVTQTPRYLIKTRGQQVTLSCSPISGHRSVSWYQQTPGQGLQFLFEYFSETQRNKGNFPGRFSGRQFSNSRSEMNVSTLELGDSALYLCASSFRDITYGYTFGSGTRLTVV.

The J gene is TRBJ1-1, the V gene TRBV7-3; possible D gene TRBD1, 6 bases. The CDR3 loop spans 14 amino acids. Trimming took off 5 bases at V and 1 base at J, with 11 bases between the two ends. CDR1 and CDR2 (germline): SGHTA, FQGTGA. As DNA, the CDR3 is TGTGCCAGCAGCCACGAAGGGGGGAACACTGAAGCTTTCTTT. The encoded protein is CASSHEGGNTEAFF. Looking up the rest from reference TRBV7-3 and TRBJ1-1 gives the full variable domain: GAGVSQTPSNKVTEKGKYVELRCDPISGHTALYWYRQSLGQGPEFLIYFQGTGAADDSGLPNDRFFAVRPEGSVSTLKIQRTERGDSAVYLCASSHEGGNTEAFFGQGTRLTVV.

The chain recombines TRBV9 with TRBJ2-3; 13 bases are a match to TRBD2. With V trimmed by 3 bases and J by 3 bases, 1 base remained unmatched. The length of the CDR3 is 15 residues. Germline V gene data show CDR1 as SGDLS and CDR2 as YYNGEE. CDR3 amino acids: CASSAGLAGTDTQYF. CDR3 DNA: TGTGCCAGCAGCGCGGGACTAGCGGGAACAGATACGCAGTATTTT.

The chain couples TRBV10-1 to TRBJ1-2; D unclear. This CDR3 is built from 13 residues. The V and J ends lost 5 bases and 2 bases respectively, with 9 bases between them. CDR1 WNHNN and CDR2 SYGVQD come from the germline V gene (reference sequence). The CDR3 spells CASSRAANYGYTF. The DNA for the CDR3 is TGCGCCAGCAGTCGGGCCGCAAACTATGGCTACACCTTC.

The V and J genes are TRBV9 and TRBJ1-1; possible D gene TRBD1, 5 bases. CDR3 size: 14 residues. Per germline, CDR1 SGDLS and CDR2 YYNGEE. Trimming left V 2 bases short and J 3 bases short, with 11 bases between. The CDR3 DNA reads TGTGCCAGCAGCGTCCGCGGGGGGGACACTGAAGCTTTCTTT. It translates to CASSVRGGDTEAFF.

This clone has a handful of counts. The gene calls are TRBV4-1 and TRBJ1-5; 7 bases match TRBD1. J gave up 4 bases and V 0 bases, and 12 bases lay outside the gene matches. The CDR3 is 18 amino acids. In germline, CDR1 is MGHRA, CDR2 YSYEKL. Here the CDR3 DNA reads TGCGCCAGCAGCCAAGATGTCATACGGGACAGCAAAAATCAGCCCCAGCATTTT. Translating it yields CASSQDVIRDSKNQPQHF.

DNA for the CDR3: TGTGCCAGCAGCTTAGTCCTAGCGCAAAGCACAGATACGCAGTATTTT. Translating gives CASSLVLAQSTDTQYF. This sequence joins TRBV7-7 and TRBJ2-3, with D maybe TRBD2 (6 bases). V shed 1 base and J shed 0 bases, with 11 bases lying between them. CDR1 is SSHAT and CDR2 is FNYEAQ in the germline V gene (reference sequence). There are 16 residues in the CDR3. The full variable domain, rest sourced from reference TRBV7-7 and TRBJ2-3, is GAGVSQSPRYKVTKRGQDVTLRCDPISSHATLYWYQQALGQGPEFLTYFNYEAQPDKSGLPSDRFSAERPEGSISTLTIQRTEQRDSAMYRCASSLVLAQSTDTQYFGPGTRLTVL.

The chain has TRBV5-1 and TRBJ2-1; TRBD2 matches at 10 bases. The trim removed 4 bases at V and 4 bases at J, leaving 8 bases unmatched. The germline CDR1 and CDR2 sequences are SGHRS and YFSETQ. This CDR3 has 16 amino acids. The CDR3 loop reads CASSVGLADIYNEQFF. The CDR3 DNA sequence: TGCGCCAGCAGCGTAGGACTAGCGGATATTTACAATGAGCAGTTCTTC.

The CDR3: CAISTLAVSNEQFF. The DNA for the CDR3 is TGTGCCATCAGTACTCTAGCGGTTTCTAATGAGCAGTTCTTC. The chain has TRBV10-3 and TRBJ2-1; 7 bases agree with TRBD2. Per the germline V gene, CDR1 is ENHRY and CDR2 is SYGVKD. This CDR3 has 14 amino acids. The V gene end was trimmed by 5 bases and the J gene end by 7 bases; junction bases not matched to a gene: 8.

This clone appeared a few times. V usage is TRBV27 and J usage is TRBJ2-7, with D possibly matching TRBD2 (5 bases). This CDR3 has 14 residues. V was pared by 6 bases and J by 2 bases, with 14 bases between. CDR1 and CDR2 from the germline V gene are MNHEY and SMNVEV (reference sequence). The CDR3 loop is CASRDSGNTYEQYF. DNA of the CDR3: TGTGCCAGCAGGGACTCCGGGAATACCTACGAGCAGTACTTC.

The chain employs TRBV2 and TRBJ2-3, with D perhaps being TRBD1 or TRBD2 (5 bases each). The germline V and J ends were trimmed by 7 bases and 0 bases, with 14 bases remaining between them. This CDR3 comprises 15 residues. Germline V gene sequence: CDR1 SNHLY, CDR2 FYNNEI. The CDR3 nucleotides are TGTGCCAGCAATCCCGGGACGCTTAGCACAGATACGCAGTATTTT. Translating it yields CASNPGTLSTDTQYF.

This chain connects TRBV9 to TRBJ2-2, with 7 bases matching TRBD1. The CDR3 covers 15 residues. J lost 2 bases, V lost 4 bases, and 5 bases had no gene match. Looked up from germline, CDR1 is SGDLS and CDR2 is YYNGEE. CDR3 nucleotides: TGTGCCAGCAGCCCTAACAGGGGTAACACCGGGGAGCTGTTTTTT. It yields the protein CASSPNRGNTGELFF.

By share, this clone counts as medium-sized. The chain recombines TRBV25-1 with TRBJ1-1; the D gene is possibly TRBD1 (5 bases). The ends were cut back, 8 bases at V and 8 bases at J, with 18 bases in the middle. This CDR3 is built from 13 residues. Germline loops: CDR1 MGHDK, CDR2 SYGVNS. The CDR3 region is CASLTHGGTEAFF. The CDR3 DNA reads TGTGCCAGCCTCACTCACGGTGGGACCGAAGCTTTCTTT.

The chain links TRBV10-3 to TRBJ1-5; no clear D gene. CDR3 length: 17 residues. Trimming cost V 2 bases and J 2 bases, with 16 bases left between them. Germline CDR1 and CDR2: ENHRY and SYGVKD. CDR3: CAISERRPGMGNQPQHF. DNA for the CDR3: TGTGCCATCAGTGAGCGTCGGCCCGGTATGGGCAATCAGCCCCAGCATTTT.

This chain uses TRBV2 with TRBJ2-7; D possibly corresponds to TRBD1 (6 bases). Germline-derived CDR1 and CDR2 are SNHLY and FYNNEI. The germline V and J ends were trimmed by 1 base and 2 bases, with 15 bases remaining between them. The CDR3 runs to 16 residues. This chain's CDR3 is CASSEDLGTIAYEQYF. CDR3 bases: TGTGCCAGCAGTGAAGATCTAGGGACAATAGCCTACGAGCAGTACTTC.

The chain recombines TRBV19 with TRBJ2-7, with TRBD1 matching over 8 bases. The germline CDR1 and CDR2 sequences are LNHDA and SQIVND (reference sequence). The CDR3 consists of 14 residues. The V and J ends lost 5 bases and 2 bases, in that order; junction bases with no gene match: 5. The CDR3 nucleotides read TGTGCCAGTAGTCGACAGGGGCTAGCCTACGAGCAGTACTTC. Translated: CASSRQGLAYEQYF.

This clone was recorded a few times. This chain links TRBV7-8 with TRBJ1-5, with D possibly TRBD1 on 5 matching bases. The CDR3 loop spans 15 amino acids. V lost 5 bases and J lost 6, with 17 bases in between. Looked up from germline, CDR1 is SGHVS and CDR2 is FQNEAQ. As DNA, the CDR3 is TGTGCCAGCAGCCCCCCCGCCAGGGCCGTTCAGCCCCAGCATTTT. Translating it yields CASSPPARAVQPQHF.

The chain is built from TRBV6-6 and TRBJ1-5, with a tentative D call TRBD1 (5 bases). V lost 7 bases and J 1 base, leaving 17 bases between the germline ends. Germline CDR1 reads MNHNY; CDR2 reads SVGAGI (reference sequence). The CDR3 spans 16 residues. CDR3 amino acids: CASTKEGVRSNQPQHF. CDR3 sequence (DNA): TGTGCCAGCACCAAAGAAGGGGTGAGGAGCAATCAGCCCCAGCATTTT.

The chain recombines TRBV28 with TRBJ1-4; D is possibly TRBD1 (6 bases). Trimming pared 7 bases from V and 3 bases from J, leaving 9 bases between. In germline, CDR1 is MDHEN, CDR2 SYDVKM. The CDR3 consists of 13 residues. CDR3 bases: TGTGCCAGCAAAGAGGGGGCTAATGAAAAACTGTTTTTT. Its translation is CASKEGANEKLFF.

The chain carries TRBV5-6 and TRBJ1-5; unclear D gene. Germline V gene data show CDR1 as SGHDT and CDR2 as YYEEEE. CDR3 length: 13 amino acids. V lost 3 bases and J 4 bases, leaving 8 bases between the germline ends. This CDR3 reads CASSYRLNQPQHF. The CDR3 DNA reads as TGTGCCAGCAGCTACAGACTAAATCAGCCCCAGCATTTT. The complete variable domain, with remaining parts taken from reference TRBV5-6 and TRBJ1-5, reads DAGVTQSPTHLIKTRGQQVTLRCSPKSGHDTVSWYQQALGQGPQFIFQYYEEEERQRGNFPDRFSGHQFPNYSSELNVNALLLGDSALYLCASSYRLNQPQHFGDGTRLSIL.

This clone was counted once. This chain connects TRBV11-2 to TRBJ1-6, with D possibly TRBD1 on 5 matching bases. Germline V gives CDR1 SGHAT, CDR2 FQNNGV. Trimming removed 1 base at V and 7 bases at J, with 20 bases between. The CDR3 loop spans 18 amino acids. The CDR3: CASSLGHAAGAWNSPLHF. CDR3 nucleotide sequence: TGTGCCAGCAGCTTAGGACACGCTGCTGGGGCTTGGAATTCACCCCTCCACTTT.

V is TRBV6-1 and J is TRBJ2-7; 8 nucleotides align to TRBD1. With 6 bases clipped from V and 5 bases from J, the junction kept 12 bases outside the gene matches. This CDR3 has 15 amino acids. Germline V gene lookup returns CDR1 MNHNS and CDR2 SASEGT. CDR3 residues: CASRDFRDRRDEQYF. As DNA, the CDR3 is TGTGCCAGCAGGGACTTCCGGGACAGGCGGGACGAGCAGTACTTC.

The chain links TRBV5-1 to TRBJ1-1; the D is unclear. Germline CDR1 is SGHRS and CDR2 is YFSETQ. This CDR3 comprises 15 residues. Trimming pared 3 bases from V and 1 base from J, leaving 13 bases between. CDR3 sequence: CASSSGLAPNTEAFF. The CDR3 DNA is TGCGCCAGCAGCTCTGGGCTGGCCCCGAACACTGAAGCTTTCTTT.

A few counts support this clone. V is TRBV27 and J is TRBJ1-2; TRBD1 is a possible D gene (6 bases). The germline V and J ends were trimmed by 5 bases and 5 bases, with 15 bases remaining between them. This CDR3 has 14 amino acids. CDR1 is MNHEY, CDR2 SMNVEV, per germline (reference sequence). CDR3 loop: CASSPNGQIYGYTF. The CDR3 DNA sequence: TGTGCCAGCAGTCCTAATGGACAGATATATGGCTACACCTTC.